This is a list of T cell receptor beta chains from one sample in a study. From the RT-PCR reads, TCRdb called clonotypes with MiXCR, one entry per CDR3 protein. The table has approximately 720,000 distinct CDR3 sequences, 13% to 15% seen once; the top ten hold roughly 3.9%. The specimen was memory CD4+ T cells from blood. The receptors here all came from a female donor in good health, serving as a healthy control. Each CDR3 is given with its conserved first and last residue. A D gene is named only where the DNA matches it firmly. Some rows have no size entry. The others give once, few or many, or a class for an expanded clone.

v_call: TRBV28
j_call: TRBJ1-2
d_call: .
clone_size: .
cdr3_aa: CASSLEGGQYGYTF
cdr3_nt: TGTGCCAGCAGTTTAGAGGGCGGGCAGTATGGCTACACCTTC

v_call: TRBV5-1
j_call: TRBJ2-1
d_call: .
clone_size: many
cdr3_aa: CASSPRQAGAEQFF
cdr3_nt: TGCGCCAGCAGCCCGCGACAGGCTGGGGCTGAGCAGTTCTTC

v_call: TRBV12-3/TRBV12-4
j_call: TRBJ1-2
d_call: .
clone_size: many
cdr3_aa: CASSFTNYGYTF
cdr3_nt: TGTGCCAGCAGTTTCACTAACTATGGCTACACCTTC

v_call: TRBV19
j_call: TRBJ2-5
d_call: .
clone_size: once
cdr3_aa: CASSVRQLWDQETQYF
cdr3_nt: TGTGCCAGTAGTGTAAGACAACTTTGGGACCAAGAGACCCAGTACTTC

v_call: TRBV3-1
j_call: TRBJ1-2
d_call: .
clone_size: .
cdr3_aa: CASSQDLRDMGGYTF
cdr3_nt: TGTGCCAGCAGCCAAGATCTCCGGGACATGGGTGGCTACACCTTC

v_call: TRBV6-5
j_call: TRBJ2-3
d_call: .
clone_size: .
cdr3_aa: CASRPGTTDTQYF
cdr3_nt: TGTGCCAGCAGACCTGGTACGACAGATACGCAGTATTTT

v_call: TRBV27
j_call: TRBJ2-7
d_call: .
clone_size: .
cdr3_aa: CASSNLPSYEQYF
cdr3_nt: TGTGCCAGCAGTAACTTGCCCTCCTACGAGCAGTACTTC

v_call: TRBV15
j_call: TRBJ2-1
d_call: TRBD2
clone_size: few
cdr3_aa: CATSRAVQRLAGGPAPQFF
cdr3_nt: TGTGCCACCAGCAGAGCGGTTCAAAGACTAGCGGGAGGGCCGGCACCGCAGTTCTTC

v_call: TRBV20-1
j_call: TRBJ2-1
d_call: TRBD2
clone_size: .
cdr3_aa: CSADSLSSGNYNEQFF
cdr3_nt: TGCAGTGCCGACTCCCTTTCTAGCGGGAATTACAATGAGCAGTTCTTC

v_call: TRBV5-1
j_call: TRBJ2-7
d_call: .
clone_size: many
cdr3_aa: CASSFENTYEQYF
cdr3_nt: TGCGCCAGCAGCTTCGAAAATACCTACGAGCAGTACTTC

v_call: TRBV24-1
j_call: TRBJ2-5
d_call: .
clone_size: many
cdr3_aa: CATSDLGIGTQYF
cdr3_nt: TGTGCCACCAGTGATCTGGGGATCGGGACCCAGTACTTC

v_call: TRBV11-2
j_call: TRBJ1-4
d_call: .
clone_size: .
cdr3_aa: CASSLRSGYMNEKLFF
cdr3_nt: TGTGCCAGCAGCCTCCGTTCGGGGTACATGAACGAAAAACTGTTTTTT

v_call: TRBV6-1
j_call: TRBJ2-6
d_call: .
clone_size: .
cdr3_aa: CASSEVEVGQSSGANVLTF
cdr3_nt: TGTGCCAGCAGTGAAGTGGAGGTGGGCCAAAGCTCTGGGGCCAACGTCCTGACTTTC

v_call: TRBV6-5
j_call: TRBJ1-5
d_call: .
clone_size: .
cdr3_aa: CASSYDVVRETYSNQPQHF
cdr3_nt: TGTGCCAGCAGTTACGACGTGGTCAGGGAAACTTATAGCAATCAGCCCCAGCATTTT

v_call: TRBV7-2
j_call: TRBJ1-4
d_call: .
clone_size: .
cdr3_aa: CASSTALGPLEKLFF
cdr3_nt: TGTGCCAGCAGTACAGCGCTAGGACCCTTAGAAAAACTGTTTTTT

v_call: TRBV18
j_call: TRBJ1-4
d_call: TRBD1
clone_size: few
cdr3_aa: CASSRGQASTNEKLFF
cdr3_nt: TGTGCCAGCTCACGGGGACAGGCGTCAACTAATGAAAAACTGTTTTTT

v_call: TRBV12-3/TRBV12-4
j_call: TRBJ2-1
d_call: .
clone_size: many
cdr3_aa: CASSLQGLVISGQFF
cdr3_nt: TGTGCCAGCAGTTTACAGGGGCTGGTCATTTCGGGGCAGTTCTTC

v_call: TRBV7-3
j_call: TRBJ1-1
d_call: TRBD1
clone_size: many
cdr3_aa: CASSPPGGRGTEAFF
cdr3_nt: TGTGCCAGCAGCCCCCCAGGGGGGCGGGGGACTGAAGCTTTCTTT

v_call: TRBV5-1
j_call: TRBJ1-1
d_call: .
clone_size: .
cdr3_aa: CASSRQGRTGGNEAFF
cdr3_nt: TGCGCCAGCAGCCGTCAGGGTCGGACGGGAGGAAATGAAGCTTTCTTT

v_call: TRBV6-5
j_call: TRBJ1-1
d_call: .
clone_size: few
cdr3_aa: CASSYEGGRAYTEAFF
cdr3_nt: TGTGCCAGCAGTTACGAGGGGGGGCGCGCGTACACTGAAGCTTTCTTT

v_call: TRBV20-1
j_call: TRBJ2-1
d_call: TRBD2
clone_size: .
cdr3_aa: CSARGELAGGNEQFF
cdr3_nt: TGCAGTGCTAGAGGGGAACTAGCGGGAGGGAATGAGCAGTTCTTC

v_call: TRBV19
j_call: TRBJ2-4
d_call: .
clone_size: .
cdr3_aa: CASSIVRQGKNIQYF
cdr3_nt: TGTGCCAGTAGTATAGTACGTCAGGGGAAAAACATTCAGTACTTC

v_call: TRBV2
j_call: TRBJ2-5
d_call: .
clone_size: .
cdr3_aa: CASIRDFQETQYF
cdr3_nt: TGTGCCAGCATTCGGGACTTTCAAGAGACCCAGTACTTC

v_call: TRBV3-1
j_call: TRBJ2-4
d_call: .
clone_size: few
cdr3_aa: CASSRDGIAKNIQYF
cdr3_nt: TGTGCCAGCAGCCGAGACGGGATAGCCAAAAACATTCAGTACTTC

v_call: TRBV24-1
j_call: TRBJ2-2
d_call: TRBD1
clone_size: once
cdr3_aa: CATSDSDRGLFGELLF
cdr3_nt: TGTGCCACCAGTGATTCCGACAGGGGGCTCTTCGGGGAGCTGCTTTTT

v_call: TRBV20-1
j_call: TRBJ2-1
d_call: TRBD2
clone_size: .
cdr3_aa: CSATTSGRGVGSYNEQFF
cdr3_nt: TGCAGTGCTACGACTAGCGGGAGGGGAGTAGGGTCCTACAATGAGCAGTTCTTC

v_call: TRBV7-2
j_call: TRBJ2-1
d_call: .
clone_size: many
cdr3_aa: CASSLGGRVDGQFF
cdr3_nt: TGTGCCAGCAGCTTAGGAGGCCGCGTGGACGGGCAGTTCTTC

v_call: TRBV5-1
j_call: TRBJ2-1
d_call: .
clone_size: .
cdr3_aa: CASSLGGLASNEQFF
cdr3_nt: TGCGCCAGCAGCTTGGGGGGCCTAGCGAGCAATGAGCAGTTCTTC

v_call: TRBV12-3/TRBV12-4
j_call: TRBJ2-4
d_call: TRBD1
clone_size: .
cdr3_aa: CASTHSTGGVQYF
cdr3_nt: TGTGCCAGCACCCATTCGACAGGGGGCGTTCAGTACTTC

v_call: TRBV5-1
j_call: TRBJ2-1
d_call: .
clone_size: few
cdr3_aa: CASSLEGVSYNEQFF
cdr3_nt: TGCGCCAGCAGCTTGGAAGGGGTATCCTACAATGAGCAGTTCTTC

v_call: TRBV5-4
j_call: TRBJ2-3
d_call: TRBD2
clone_size: .
cdr3_aa: CASSHSGSQTDTQYF
cdr3_nt: TGTGCCAGCAGTCACAGCGGGAGTCAGACAGATACGCAGTATTTT

v_call: TRBV2
j_call: TRBJ2-5
d_call: .
clone_size: .
cdr3_aa: CASNPEPKETQYF
cdr3_nt: TGTGCCAGCAACCCGGAGCCCAAAGAGACCCAGTACTTC

v_call: TRBV7-2
j_call: TRBJ2-5
d_call: .
clone_size: few
cdr3_aa: CASSLLMETQYF
cdr3_nt: TGTGCCAGCAGCTTATTAATGGAGACCCAGTACTTC

v_call: TRBV20-1
j_call: TRBJ2-1
d_call: TRBD2
clone_size: few
cdr3_aa: CSACREGCSYNEQFF
cdr3_nt: TGCAGTGCTTGTAGGGAGGGTTGCTCCTACAATGAGCAGTTCTTC

v_call: TRBV11-2
j_call: TRBJ2-3
d_call: .
clone_size: .
cdr3_aa: CASSLVVDIGIWNTQYF
cdr3_nt: TGTGCCAGCAGCTTAGTTGTGGATATAGGCATCTGGAATACGCAGTATTTT

v_call: TRBV12-3/TRBV12-4
j_call: TRBJ1-1
d_call: .
clone_size: many
cdr3_aa: CASSSRRGRDTEAFF
cdr3_nt: TGTGCCAGCAGTTCACGACGGGGCAGGGACACTGAAGCTTTCTTT

v_call: TRBV5-1
j_call: TRBJ2-2
d_call: TRBD1
clone_size: few
cdr3_aa: CASSYQGAGELFF
cdr3_nt: TGCGCCAGCAGCTATCAGGGGGCCGGGGAGCTGTTTTTT